Listed below are T cell receptor beta chains from one sample, sequenced in a study of blood T cell repertoires in COVID-19. Clones were read by immunoSEQ multiplex PCR, and TCRdb kept only the in-frame ones, dropping some. The sample lists 250,000 or so clones; roughly nine tenths were seen once. Sequencing was carried out using peripheral blood. These receptors were taken from a man between 60 and 75 years old with acute or convalescent COVID-19. Both conserved end residues are part of each CDR3.

J: TRBJ1-2; V: TRBV9; length: 14; CDR3: CASSVGGEVYGYTF
J: TRBJ1-5; V: TRBV10-2; length: 13; CDR3: CASKGAGDQPQHF
J: TRBJ2-2; V: TRBV19; length: 12; CDR3: CASSTPTGELFF
J: TRBJ2-3; V: TRBV18; length: 16; CDR3: CASSPSGGRTTDTQYF
J: TRBJ2-7; V: TRBV29-1; length: 14; CDR3: CSVVTGNAVGEQYF
J: TRBJ2-7; V: TRBV9; length: 16; CDR3: CASSVSARGEKYEQYF
J: TRBJ1-2; V: TRBV4-2; length: 18; CDR3: CASSRVNPGTASNYGYTF
J: TRBJ2-1; V: TRBV7-2; length: 16; CDR3: CASRLSGGGAYNEQFF
J: TRBJ2-1; V: TRBV19; length: 16; CDR3: CASSIMSSGRANEQFF
J: TRBJ1-6; V: TRBV19; length: 14; CDR3: CASTPGQGFSPLHF
J: TRBJ1-5; V: TRBV2; length: 14; CDR3: CASSVREGGQPQHF
J: TRBJ1-2; V: TRBV30; length: 13; CDR3: CAWSATRNYGYTF
J: TRBJ1-2; V: TRBV3-1/TRBV3-2; length: 13; CDR3: CASTPRGSSGYTF
J: TRBJ1-6; V: TRBV5-4; length: 17; CDR3: CASSLGGGDNYNSPLHF
J: TRBJ2-7; V: TRBV5-5; length: 15; CDR3: CASILGSGQSYEQYF
J: TRBJ1-2; V: TRBV6-6; length: 12; CDR3: CASIQGEYGYTF
J: TRBJ2-2; V: TRBV27; length: 16; CDR3: CASSELSGRDTGELFF
J: TRBJ2-1; V: TRBV7-2; length: 13; CDR3: CASSAGLYNEQFF
J: TRBJ2-7; V: TRBV4-2; length: 13; CDR3: CASSQVAEREQYF
J: TRBJ2-7; V: TRBV5-1; length: 17; CDR3: CASSLNLGGSPPYEQYF
J: TRBJ1-5; V: TRBV6-2/TRBV6-3; length: 15; CDR3: CASSHPGGQNQPQHF
J: TRBJ1-2; V: TRBV12-5; length: 14; CDR3: CASGLDVYSRGYTF
J: TRBJ1-2; V: TRBV24-1; length: 14; CDR3: CATSDRTGNYGYTF
J: TRBJ2-1; V: TRBV5-1; length: 15; CDR3: CASSLGAGAHNEQFF
J: TRBJ2-1; V: TRBV7-6; length: 16; CDR3: CASSFLRAGGLDEQFF
J: TRBJ2-3; V: TRBV10-3; length: 16; CDR3: CAISSGLAGSTDTQYF
J: TRBJ1-1; V: TRBV18; length: 13; CDR3: CASSPTRGSEAFF
J: TRBJ1-1; V: TRBV28; length: 14; CDR3: CASSQQVLNTEAFF
J: TRBJ2-3; V: TRBV6-5; length: 14; CDR3: CASSYPGQLDTQYF
J: TRBJ2-7; V: TRBV30; length: 16; CDR3: CAWNRPSGRSSYEQYF
J: TRBJ2-3; V: TRBV28; length: 16; CDR3: CASSSWGSGGRDTQYF
J: TRBJ1-6; V: TRBV6-5; length: 16; CDR3: CASSWGTGSSNSPLHF
J: TRBJ2-7; V: TRBV5-1; length: 14; CDR3: CASSLGGDLIEQYF
J: TRBJ2-3; V: TRBV7-3; length: 13; CDR3: CASSLTREDTQYF
J: TRBJ1-1; V: TRBV7-3; length: 13; CDR3: CASSPPGSTEAFF
J: TRBJ2-7; V: TRBV10-3; length: 15; CDR3: CAISETRDRVGEQYF
J: TRBJ2-1; V: TRBV19; length: 12; CDR3: CASRALAGGLFF
J: TRBJ1-2; V: TRBV9; length: 13; CDR3: CASSVEQGHGYTF
J: TRBJ2-1; V: TRBV19; length: 16; CDR3: CASSGRSSTAYNEQFF
J: TRBJ2-3; V: TRBV30; length: 16; CDR3: CAWSVLAGGYTDTQYF
J: TRBJ2-7; V: TRBV4-1; length: 17; CDR3: CASSQDQGRPQSYEQYF
J: TRBJ1-4; V: TRBV4-1; length: 20; CDR3: CASSQSRDRVLSAGNEKLFF
J: TRBJ2-7; V: TRBV7-8; length: 16; CDR3: CASSKPRDRGSYEQYF
J: TRBJ2-5; V: TRBV29-1; length: 11; CDR3: CSVSGEGTQYF
J: TRBJ1-6; V: TRBV9; length: 17; CDR3: CASSETLGTGAGSPLHF
J: TRBJ2-7; V: TRBV30; length: 12; CDR3: CAWVPLGGEQYF
J: TRBJ2-7; V: TRBV27; length: 16; CDR3: CASSVLAGGRPGEQYF
J: TRBJ2-7; V: TRBV27; length: 17; CDR3: CASSLSGRTGVLHEQYF
J: TRBJ1-1; V: TRBV5-4; length: 16; CDR3: CASSPMVAGGNTEAFF